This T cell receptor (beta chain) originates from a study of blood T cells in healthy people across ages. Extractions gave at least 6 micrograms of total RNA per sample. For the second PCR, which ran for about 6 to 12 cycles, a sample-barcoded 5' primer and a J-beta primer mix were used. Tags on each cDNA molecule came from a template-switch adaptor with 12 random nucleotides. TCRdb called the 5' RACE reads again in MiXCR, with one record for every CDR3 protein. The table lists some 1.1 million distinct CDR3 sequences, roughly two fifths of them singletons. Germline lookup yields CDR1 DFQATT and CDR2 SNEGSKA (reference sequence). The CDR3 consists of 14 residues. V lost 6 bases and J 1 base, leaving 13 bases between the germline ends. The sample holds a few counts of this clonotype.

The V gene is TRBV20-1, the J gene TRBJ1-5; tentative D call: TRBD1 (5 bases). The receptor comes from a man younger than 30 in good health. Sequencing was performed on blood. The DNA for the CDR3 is TGCAGTGCCATCCAGGGACGGAGCAATCAGCCCCAGCATTTT. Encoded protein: CSAIQGRSNQPQHF.